This TCR beta chain was documented in a study of T cell responses to AZD1222 COVID-19 vaccine. Method: immunoSEQ multiplex PCR; TCRdb's copy keeps in-frame clones and lacks some. The profile shows about 120,000 clones, roughly 92% of them singletons. Study-level findings and limits: Seropositive at baseline were only 5 or 6 AZD1222 recipients.

With respect to this clone: What it binds is not known.

Pooled together were second doses at about 4 or about 12 weeks. There are 17 residues in the CDR3. V lost 2 bases and J 0 bases, leaving 16 bases between the germline ends. Germline V lookup: CDR1 LNHDA, CDR2 SQIVND (reference sequence). This specimen consisted of peripheral blood, obtained 28 days after the second AZD1222 dose. The origin of this receptor is an adult who received the AZD1222 COVID-19 vaccine. The chain has TRBV19 and TRBJ1-2; TRBD1 might be the D (5 bases). CDR3 amino acids: CASSIRVRDGSNYGYTF. CDR3 DNA: TGTGCCAGTAGTATACGGGTTCGGGACGGATCTAACTATGGCTACACCTTC.